These 30 T cell receptor beta chains were sequenced from one sample in a study of T cells after yellow fever vaccination. TCRdb re-derived calls from the 5' RACE reads in MiXCR, one entry per CDR3 protein. This table has about 85,000 distinct CDR3 sequences, 13% appearing once. The source material was CD8+ T cells not binding an NS4B(214-222) dextramer, sorted from PBMCs, sampled approximately 22 days after the first yellow fever vaccination. These receptor sequences come from a man between 18 and 29 years old who received the YFV17D yellow fever vaccine.

This clonotype came up many times. The chain uses TRBV6-6 and TRBJ1-1; no reliable D call. V lost 2 bases and J 4 bases, leaving 5 bases between the germline ends. Germline assignment: CDR1 MNHNY and CDR2 SVGAGI (reference sequence). CDR3 length: 12 amino acids. The CDR3 loop reads CASSYGSTEAFF. In nucleotides, the CDR3 is TGTGCCAGCAGTTACGGGAGCACTGAAGCTTTCTTT.

This clonotype was counted a single time. This chain connects TRBV6-1 to TRBJ2-2; D is possibly TRBD1 (6 bases). This CDR3 is 13 amino acids long. The ends were cut back, 6 bases at V and 2 bases at J, with 7 bases in the middle. Germline assignment: CDR1 MNHNS and CDR2 SASEGT. This chain's CDR3 is CASRDSNTGELFF. CDR3 bases: TGTGCCAGCAGGGACAGTAACACCGGGGAGCTGTTTTTT.

The sample holds a few counts of this clonotype. The V call is TRBV4-1, the J call TRBJ2-7; TRBD2 agrees at 13 bases. The CDR3 consists of 15 residues. The germline gives CDR1 MGHRA, CDR2 YSYEKL. After removal of 3 bases from V and 2 bases from J, the junction contained 1 base not matched to a gene. The CDR3 loop is CASSQGTSGAYEQYV. The CDR3 DNA reads TGCGCCAGCAGCCAGGGGACTAGCGGGGCCTACGAGCAGTACGTC.

The rearrangement joins TRBV3-1 to TRBJ1-2; D is possibly TRBD1 (5 bases). V was pared by 1 base and J by 6 bases, with 9 bases between. The germline CDR1 and CDR2 sequences are LGHDT and YNNKEL (reference sequence). The CDR3 is made up of 13 amino acids. The CDR3 DNA reads as TGTGCCAGCAGCCAAGGTGCAGGGCATGGCTACACCTTC. This translates into CASSQGAGHGYTF.

A few counts support this clonotype. This sequence joins TRBV27 and TRBJ1-5, with D perhaps TRBD1 (5 bases). Germline values: CDR1 MNHEY, CDR2 SMNVEV (reference sequence). The CDR3 spans 14 residues. V was pared by 6 bases and J by 4 bases, with 13 bases between. CDR3: CASSPGPWNQPQHF. The DNA of the CDR3 is TGTGCCAGCAGCCCGGGACCATGGAATCAGCCCCAGCATTTT.

This clonotype was observed a few times. The V call is TRBV4-1, the J call TRBJ2-1; D is unresolved. The CDR3 is 13 amino acids. The germline V gene has CDR1 MGHRA and CDR2 YSYEKL. V was pared by 0 bases and J by 8 bases, with 8 bases between. The chain's CDR3 is CASSQDWSDEQFF. The CDR3 DNA follows: TGCGCCAGCAGCCAAGATTGGTCGGATGAGCAGTTCTTC.

This chain links TRBV5-6 with TRBJ2-7; 8 nucleotides align to TRBD2. V shed 3 bases, J shed 6 bases, and the junction held 11 bases outside the gene matches. This CDR3 contains 15 residues. Germline V gene sequence: CDR1 SGHDT, CDR2 YYEEEE. CDR3 residues: CASSWGSGGGGEQYF. In DNA, the CDR3 is TGTGCCAGCAGCTGGGGGAGCGGGGGAGGCGGCGAGCAGTACTTC.

This clonotype was recorded at least ten times. The V gene is TRBV29-1, the J gene TRBJ2-6; D uncertain. Germline loops: CDR1 SQVTM, CDR2 ANQGSEA. The CDR3 has 16 amino acids. With 5 bases removed from V and 2 bases from J, the gap between germline ends came to 16 bases. CDR3 amino acids: CSVRSSRRPGANVLTF. CDR3 DNA sequence: TGCAGCGTTCGCAGTTCTCGCCGCCCTGGGGCCAACGTCCTGACTTTC.

J is TRBJ2-3 and V is TRBV6-2 or TRBV6-3, with 9 bases identical to TRBD1. There are 18 residues in the CDR3. Germline-derived CDR1 and CDR2 are MNHEY and SVGEGT. V shed 4 bases and J 0 bases; nucleotides not matched to a gene: 11. The CDR3 region is CASSSPTAGQGSTDTQYF. The CDR3 DNA is TGTGCCAGCAGTTCCCCAACCGCGGGACAGGGAAGCACAGATACGCAGTATTTT.

This sequence joins TRBV4-2 and TRBJ1-1, with a tentative D call TRBD1 (5 bases). Germline values: CDR1 LGHNA, CDR2 YNFKEQ. The CDR3 spans 15 residues. Trimming shortened V by 1 base and J by 7 bases, and 16 bases separated the two germline ends. In DNA, the CDR3 is TGTGCCAGCAGCCAAGTCCTTGGGGACGAGGATGAAGCTTTCTTT. Its translation: CASSQVLGDEDEAFF.

The chain combines TRBV7-6 with TRBJ2-7; D is perhaps TRBD1 (6 bases). The germline V gene encodes CDR1 SGHVS and CDR2 FNYEAQ. This CDR3 region has 17 residues. The V gene lost 5 bases and the J gene lost 7 bases, with 27 bases spanning the gap. This CDR3 is CASSPGRGRFSIGEQYF. The CDR3, as DNA: TGTGCCAGCAGCCCCGGCAGGGGCCGCTTCAGTATCGGTGAGCAGTACTTC.

This clonotype was recorded a few times. This sequence joins TRBV27 and TRBJ2-7; the D gene is possibly TRBD2 (5 bases). This CDR3 region has 14 residues. CDR1 and CDR2 (germline): MNHEY, SMNVEV (reference sequence). Trimming took off 3 bases at V and 0 bases at J, with 9 bases between the two ends. The chain's CDR3 is CASSFRGSSYEQYF. CDR3 in DNA: TGTGCCAGCAGTTTCCGGGGTAGCTCCTACGAGCAGTACTTC.

The sample holds a few counts of this clonotype. The J gene is TRBJ2-3, the V gene TRBV11-2; no clear D. Germline-derived CDR1 and CDR2 are SGHAT and FQNNGV. The CDR3 consists of 15 residues. Deletions cut 6 bases from V and 2 bases from J, with 15 bases between. The CDR3 spells CASRHQRHNTDTQYF. CDR3 bases: TGTGCCAGCAGGCACCAGAGACACAACACAGATACGCAGTATTTT.

The chain couples TRBV5-6 to TRBJ2-7; 9 bases are shared with TRBD1. Germline trimming cut 4 bases from V and 5 bases from J; bases unmatched to any gene: 7. Germline assignment: CDR1 SGHDT and CDR2 YYEEEE. CDR3 length equals 14 residues. Here the CDR3 reads CASSGGQGVHEQYF. CDR3 DNA sequence: TGTGCCAGCAGCGGGGGACAGGGAGTCCACGAGCAGTACTTC.

This clonotype was detected a few times. The chain recombines TRBV20-1 with TRBJ2-1, with 7 bases fitting TRBD1. CDR3 size: 11 residues. V lost 4 bases, J lost 7 bases, and 1 base stayed unmatched. The germline V gene encodes CDR1 DFQATT and CDR2 SNEGSKA (reference sequence). CDR3 coding DNA: TGCAGTGCTACACAGGGGAATGAGCAGTTCTTC. Protein: CSATQGNEQFF.

This chain uses TRBV27 with TRBJ2-5; 7 bases agree with TRBD1. This CDR3 has 15 residues. The J segment lost 3 bases and the V segment lost 8 bases, leaving 12 bases of the junction unmatched. CDR1 is MNHEY, CDR2 SMNVEV, per germline (reference sequence). DNA for the CDR3: TGTGCCAGCGGGGGAACCGGGACAGTAAAAGAGACCCAGTACTTC. As protein: CASGGTGTVKETQYF.

The chain carries TRBV4-1 and TRBJ2-1; D may correspond to TRBD1 or TRBD2 (5 bases each). The CDR3 has 13 amino acids. Per germline, CDR1 MGHRA and CDR2 YSYEKL. V was trimmed by 4 bases and J by 6 bases, leaving 10 bases between them. CDR3 amino acids: CASSPRDGNEQFF. In DNA, the CDR3 is TGCGCCAGCAGCCCAAGGGACGGCAATGAGCAGTTCTTC.

This clonotype was seen ten or more times. This chain uses TRBV12-3 or TRBV12-4 with TRBJ2-5; no definite D call. V was cut by 0 bases and J by 2 bases, with 7 bases left in between. This CDR3 is built from 14 residues. CDR3 sequence (DNA): TGTGCCAGCAGTTTAGCGAAGGGTCAAGAGACCCAGTACTTC. Translation: CASSLAKGQETQYF.

The V call is TRBV29-1, the J call TRBJ2-3, with 7 positions matching TRBD1. Germline V lookup: CDR1 SQVTM, CDR2 ANQGSEA. This CDR3 has 13 residues. The V gene end was trimmed by 4 bases and the J gene end by 4 bases; junction bases not matched to a gene: 5. In DNA form, the CDR3 reads TGCAGCGTTGTCAGGGGGACCTCAGATACGCAGTATTTT. This translates into CSVVRGTSDTQYF.

The chain employs TRBV9 and TRBJ2-1; tentative D call: TRBD2 (5 bases). Germline loops: CDR1 SGDLS, CDR2 YYNGEE. With 5 bases removed from V and 3 bases from J, the gap between germline ends came to 12 bases. This CDR3 is built from 14 residues. As DNA, the CDR3 is TGTGCCAGCAGGCCTGAGGGCAGCTACAATGAGCAGTTCTTC. Amino acids: CASRPEGSYNEQFF.

Note on this clonotype: An end of the junction does not agree with germline; a read error may underlie this. The CDR3 is CAISPGPRVADTQYF. The CDR3 DNA sequence: TGTGCCATCAGCCCCGGGCCCAGGGTTGCAGATACGCAGTATTTT. The rearrangement uses TRBV5-5 and TRBJ2-3; the D gene is possibly TRBD1 (5 bases). The CDR3 extends over 15 amino acids. Per the germline V gene, CDR1 is SGHKS and CDR2 is YYEKEE (reference sequence).

This chain links TRBV4-3 with TRBJ2-5; the D gene is possibly TRBD1 (6 bases). The germline V gene has CDR1 LGHNA and CDR2 YSLEER. This CDR3 comprises 14 residues. Deletions cut 1 base from V and 5 bases from J, with 11 bases between. This chain's CDR3 is CASSQVQGDETQYF. The CDR3 coding sequence is TGCGCCAGCAGCCAAGTACAGGGTGACGAGACCCAGTACTTC.

The rearrangement links TRBV10-3 to TRBJ2-1; the match to TRBD2 covers 11 bases. There are 16 residues in the CDR3. Germline CDR1 ENHRY, CDR2 SYGVKD. V lost 6 bases, J lost 3 bases, and 7 bases stayed unmatched. The DNA for the CDR3 is TGTGCCATCAGCCTTAGCGGGGGGGCCTTCTACAATGAGCAGTTCTTC. Translating it yields CAISLSGGAFYNEQFF.

This clonotype appeared a few times. The chain uses TRBV3-1 and TRBJ1-5; D is ambiguous. CDR3 length: 14 amino acids. Germline V lookup: CDR1 LGHDT, CDR2 YNNKEL (reference sequence). Trimming took off 0 bases at V and 4 bases at J, with 7 bases between the two ends. CDR3 sequence reads: CASSQDRVNQPQHF. CDR3 in DNA: TGTGCCAGCAGCCAAGACCGGGTTAATCAGCCCCAGCATTTT.

This clonotype was detected a few times. The chain recombines TRBV12-3 or TRBV12-4 with TRBJ2-2, with TRBD2 matching 8 bases. The CDR3 spans 15 residues. The trim removed 7 bases at V and 6 bases at J, leaving 10 bases unmatched. CDR3 residues: CASTWDGGAPGELFF. The CDR3, as DNA: TGTGCCAGCACCTGGGACGGGGGGGCCCCCGGGGAGCTGTTTTTT.

This clonotype was observed at least ten times. The chain has TRBV11-3 and TRBJ1-1, with unresolved D. Germline lookup yields CDR1 SGHNT and CDR2 YENEEA. This CDR3 contains 12 residues. Trimming removed 7 bases from V and 8 bases from J, with 14 bases in between. The CDR3 nucleotides read TGTGCCAGCAAATCCCCGGGCACAGAAGCTTTCTTT. It specifies CASKSPGTEAFF.

The chain combines TRBV28 with TRBJ2-3, with 13 positions matching TRBD2. This CDR3 has 15 residues. The V gene's germline CDR1 is MDHEN and CDR2 SYDVKM. Trimming took 3 bases from V and 9 from J; bases not matched to a gene: 6. CDR3: CASSFGLAGVGTQYF. The CDR3 DNA reads TGTGCCAGCAGTTTTGGACTAGCGGGGGTTGGCACGCAGTATTTT.

The J gene is TRBJ2-1, the V gene TRBV10-2, with D possibly being TRBD1 (5 bases). Trimming took 0 bases from V and 7 from J, leaving 10 bases between them. The CDR3 is 14 amino acids. In germline, CDR1 is WSHSY, CDR2 SAAADI. Here the CDR3 reads CASSESRVGNEQFF. The CDR3 DNA is TGCGCCAGCAGTGAGTCCAGGGTGGGAAATGAGCAGTTCTTC.

This clonotype was seen repeatedly, ten times or more. The rearrangement links TRBV24-1 to TRBJ2-1; weak D call: TRBD1 (6 bases). V was cut by 4 bases and J by 7 bases, with 19 bases left in between. The CDR3 is made up of 16 amino acids. The V gene's germline CDR1 is KGHDR and CDR2 SFDVKD. This chain's CDR3 is CATSDQGTSGTNEQFF. For the CDR3, the DNA is TGTGCCACCAGTGACCAGGGGACCTCAGGCACGAATGAGCAGTTCTTC.

This chain connects TRBV5-1 to TRBJ2-2; D is unclear. Germline V gives CDR1 SGHRS, CDR2 YFSETQ. V lost 2 bases, J lost 0 bases, and 11 bases lay in between. The CDR3 extends over 16 amino acids. In DNA, the CDR3 is TGCGCCAGCAGCTTTGAAGGGCCCGCGAACACCGGGGAGCTGTTTTTT. Translating gives CASSFEGPANTGELFF.